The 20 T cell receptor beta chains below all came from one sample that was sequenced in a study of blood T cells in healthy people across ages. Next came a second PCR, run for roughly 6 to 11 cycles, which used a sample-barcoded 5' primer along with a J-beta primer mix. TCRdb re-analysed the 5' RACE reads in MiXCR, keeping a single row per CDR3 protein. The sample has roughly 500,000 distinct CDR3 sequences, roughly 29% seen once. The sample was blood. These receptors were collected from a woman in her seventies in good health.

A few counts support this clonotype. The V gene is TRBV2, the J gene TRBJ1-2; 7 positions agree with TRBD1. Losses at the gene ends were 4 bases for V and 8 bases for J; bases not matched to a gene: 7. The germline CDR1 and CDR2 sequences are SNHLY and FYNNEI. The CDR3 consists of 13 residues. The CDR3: CASSGTGFLGYTF. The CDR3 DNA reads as TGTGCCAGCAGTGGGACAGGATTTCTAGGCTACACCTTC.

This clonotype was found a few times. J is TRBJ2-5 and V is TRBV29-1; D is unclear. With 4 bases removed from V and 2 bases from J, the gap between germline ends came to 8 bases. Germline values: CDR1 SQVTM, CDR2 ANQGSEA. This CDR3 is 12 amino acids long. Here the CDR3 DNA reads TGCAGCGTTGCTCCCGATCAAGAGACCCAGTACTTC. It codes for CSVAPDQETQYF.

This chain's CDR3 is CASSLVRGAGELFF. Written as DNA, the CDR3 is TGTGCCAGCAGCTTAGTCCGGGGAGCCGGGGAGCTGTTTTTT. The chain joins TRBV7-2 to TRBJ2-2, with D possibly TRBD2 on 5 matching bases. Trimming removed 1 base from V and 6 bases from J, with 9 bases in between. The CDR3 covers 14 residues. CDR1 and CDR2 (germline): SGHTA, FQGNSA. Complete variable domain (other parts from reference TRBV7-2 and TRBJ2-2): GAGVSQSPSNKVTEKGKDVELRCDPISGHTALYWYRQSLGQGLEFLIYFQGNSAPDKSGLPSDRFSAERTGGSVSTLTIQRTQQEDSAVYLCASSLVRGAGELFFGEGSRLTVL.

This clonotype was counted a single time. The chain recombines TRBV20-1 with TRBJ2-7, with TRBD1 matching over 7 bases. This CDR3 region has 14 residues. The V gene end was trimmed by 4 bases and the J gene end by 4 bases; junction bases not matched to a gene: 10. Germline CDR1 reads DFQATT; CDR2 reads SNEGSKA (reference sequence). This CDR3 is CSAKPDRDQYEQYF. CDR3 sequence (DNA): TGCAGTGCTAAGCCCGACAGGGACCAATACGAGCAGTACTTC.

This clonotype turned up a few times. The CDR3 coding sequence is TGCAGTGCTAGGGGCACCGCGCAGGGGGCGATTCAGGGGGAGACCCAGTACTTC. It translates to CSARGTAQGAIQGETQYF. This chain links TRBV20-1 with TRBJ2-5; 8 bases fit TRBD1. V shed 3 bases and J 5 bases; nucleotides not matched to a gene: 20. From germline, CDR1 is DFQATT and CDR2 SNEGSKA (reference sequence). The CDR3 extends over 18 amino acids.

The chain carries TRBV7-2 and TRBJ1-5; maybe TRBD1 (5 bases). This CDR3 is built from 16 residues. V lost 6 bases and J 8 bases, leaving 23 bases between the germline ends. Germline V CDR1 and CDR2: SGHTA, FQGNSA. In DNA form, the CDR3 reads TGTGCCAGCAGACGCAATTCAGGGTCCGGGGGTGAGCCCCAGCATTTT. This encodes CASRRNSGSGGEPQHF.

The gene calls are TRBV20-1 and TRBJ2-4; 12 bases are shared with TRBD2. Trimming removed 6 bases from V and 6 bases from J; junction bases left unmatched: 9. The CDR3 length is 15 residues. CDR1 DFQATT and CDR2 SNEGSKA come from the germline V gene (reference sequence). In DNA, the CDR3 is TGCAGTGCCACCCTACTAGCGGGGGGAGGAAACATTCAGTACTTC. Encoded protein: CSATLLAGGGNIQYF.

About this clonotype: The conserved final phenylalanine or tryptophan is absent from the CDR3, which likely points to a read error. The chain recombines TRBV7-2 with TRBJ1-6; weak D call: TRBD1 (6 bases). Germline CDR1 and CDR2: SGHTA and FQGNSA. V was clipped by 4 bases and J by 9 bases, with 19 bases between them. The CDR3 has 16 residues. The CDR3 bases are TGTGCCAGCAGCTCGCTGATTAGGACAGCTGGTTCACCCCTCCACTCT. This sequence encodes CASSSLIRTAGSPLHS.

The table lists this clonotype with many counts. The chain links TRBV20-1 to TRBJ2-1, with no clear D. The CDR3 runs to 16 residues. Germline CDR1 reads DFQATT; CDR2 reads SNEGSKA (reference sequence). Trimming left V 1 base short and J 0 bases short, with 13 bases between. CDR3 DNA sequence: TGCAGTGCTAGAGTGATCGGATCGAGCTCCTACAATGAGCAGTTCTTC. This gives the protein CSARVIGSSSYNEQFF.

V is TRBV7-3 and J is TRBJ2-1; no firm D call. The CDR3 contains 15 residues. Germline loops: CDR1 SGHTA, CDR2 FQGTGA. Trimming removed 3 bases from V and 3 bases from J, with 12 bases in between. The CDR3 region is CASSFGQVLYNEQFF. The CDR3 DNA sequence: TGTGCCAGCAGCTTTGGGCAGGTGCTCTACAATGAGCAGTTCTTC.

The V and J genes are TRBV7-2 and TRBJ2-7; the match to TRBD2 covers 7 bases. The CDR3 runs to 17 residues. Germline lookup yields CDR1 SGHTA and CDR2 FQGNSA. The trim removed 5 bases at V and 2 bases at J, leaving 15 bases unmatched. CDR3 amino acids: CASSTQRSQRGAYEQYF. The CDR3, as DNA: TGTGCCAGCAGCACACAGCGCTCTCAGCGGGGCGCCTACGAGCAGTACTTC.

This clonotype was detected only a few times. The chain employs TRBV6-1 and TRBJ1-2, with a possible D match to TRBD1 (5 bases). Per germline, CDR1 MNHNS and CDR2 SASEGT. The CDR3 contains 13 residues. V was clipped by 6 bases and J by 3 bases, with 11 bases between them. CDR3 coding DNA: TGTGCCAGCAGGCGGGGGGGATACTATGGCTACACCTTC. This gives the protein CASRRGGYYGYTF.

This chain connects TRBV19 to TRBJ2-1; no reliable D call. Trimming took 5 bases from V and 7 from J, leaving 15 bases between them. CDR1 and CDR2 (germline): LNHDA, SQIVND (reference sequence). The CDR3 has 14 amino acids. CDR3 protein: CASSARSVVNEQFF. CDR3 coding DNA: TGTGCCAGTAGTGCTCGATCCGTGGTTAATGAGCAGTTCTTC.

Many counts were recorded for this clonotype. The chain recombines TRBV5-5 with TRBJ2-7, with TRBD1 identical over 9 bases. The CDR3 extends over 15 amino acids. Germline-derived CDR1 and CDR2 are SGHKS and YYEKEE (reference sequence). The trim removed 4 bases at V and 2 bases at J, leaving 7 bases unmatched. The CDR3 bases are TGTGCCAGCAGCCGTAACAGGGGGCGCACCTACGAGCAGTACTTC. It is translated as CASSRNRGRTYEQYF.

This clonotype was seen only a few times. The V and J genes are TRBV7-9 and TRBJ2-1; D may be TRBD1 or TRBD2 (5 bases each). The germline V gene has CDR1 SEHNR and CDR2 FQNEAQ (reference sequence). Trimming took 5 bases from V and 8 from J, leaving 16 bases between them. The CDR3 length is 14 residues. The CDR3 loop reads CASSRGVSFDEQFF. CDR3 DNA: TGTGCCAGCAGCCGAGGGGTGTCTTTCGATGAGCAGTTCTTC.

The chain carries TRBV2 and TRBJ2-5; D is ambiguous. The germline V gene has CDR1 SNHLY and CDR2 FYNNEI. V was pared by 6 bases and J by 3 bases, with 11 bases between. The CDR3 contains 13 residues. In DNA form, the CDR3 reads TGTGCCAGCAGCCCCGGAATTAAAGAGACCCAGTACTTC. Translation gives CASSPGIKETQYF. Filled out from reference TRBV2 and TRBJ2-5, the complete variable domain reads EPEVTQTPSHQVTQMGQEVILRCVPISNHLYFYWYRQILGQKVEFLVSFYNNEISEKSEIFDDQFSVERPDGSNFTLKIRSTKLEDSAMYFCASSPGIKETQYFGPGTRLLVL.

The CDR3, as DNA: TGTGCCAGCAGTTTAGTGGGGGCAAGGAACTATGGCTACACCTTC. Translating gives CASSLVGARNYGYTF. The rearrangement uses TRBV27 and TRBJ1-2; a possible D gene is TRBD1 (6 bases). The germline gives CDR1 MNHEY, CDR2 SMNVEV (reference sequence). This CDR3 contains 15 residues. V lost 2 bases and J 2 bases, leaving 12 bases between the germline ends.

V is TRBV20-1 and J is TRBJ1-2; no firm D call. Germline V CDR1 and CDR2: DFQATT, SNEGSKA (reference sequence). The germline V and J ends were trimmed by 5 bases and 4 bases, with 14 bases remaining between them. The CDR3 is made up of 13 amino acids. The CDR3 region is CSAEPQETYGYTF. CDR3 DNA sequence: TGCAGTGCTGAGCCGCAGGAGACCTATGGCTACACCTTC.

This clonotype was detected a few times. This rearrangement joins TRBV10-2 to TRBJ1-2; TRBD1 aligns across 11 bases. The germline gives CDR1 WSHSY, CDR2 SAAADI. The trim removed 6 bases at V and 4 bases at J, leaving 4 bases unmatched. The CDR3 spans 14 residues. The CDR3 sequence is CASRGQGAGYGYTF. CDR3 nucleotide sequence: TGCGCCAGCAGAGGACAGGGGGCAGGCTATGGCTACACCTTC.

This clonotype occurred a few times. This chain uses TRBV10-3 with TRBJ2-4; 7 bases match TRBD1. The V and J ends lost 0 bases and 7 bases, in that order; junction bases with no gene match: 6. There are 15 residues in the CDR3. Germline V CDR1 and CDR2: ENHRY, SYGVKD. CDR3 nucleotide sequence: TGTGCCATCAGTGAGTCTAAGACAGGGAGTAACATTCAGTACTTC. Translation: CAISESKTGSNIQYF.